This is a list of T cell receptor beta chains from one sample in a study of cytomegalovirus exposure and HLA in healthy donors. TCRdb keeps only in-frame clones here, not all; method: immunoSEQ multiplex PCR. Counted here are more than 95,000 clones, 60% to 80% occurring once; the ten biggest clones make up over 2.5%. Sequencing was carried out using PBMCs. These TCRs come from a woman aged 45-59 years in good health and CMV-seronegative. Both conserved end residues are part of each CDR3. A D gene is named only where the DNA matches it firmly. Expanded clones are given a class, and other clones once, few, many or no size at all.

CASSPTRVEQYF	TGTGCCAGCAGCCCTACACGGGTCGAGCAGTACTTC	-	TRBV14	TRBJ2-7	-
CASSLDPSTGELFF	TGTGCCAGCAGCTTAGATCCCAGCACCGGGGAGCTGTTTTTT	-	TRBV7-2	TRBJ2-2	few
CASSSAPGQRNQPQHF	TGTGCCAGCAGCTCTGCACCGGGACAGCGGAATCAGCCCCAGCATTTT	TRBD1	TRBV7-3	TRBJ1-5	once
CASLGWDRGLKGYTF	TGTGCCAGCTTGGGATGGGACAGGGGGCTGAAGGGCTACACCTTC	TRBD1	TRBV28	TRBJ1-2	-
CASSESPGLAGGPSTDTQYF	TGTGCCAGCAGTGAAAGCCCGGGACTAGCGGGAGGCCCTAGCACAGATACGCAGTATTTT	TRBD2	TRBV2	TRBJ2-3	few
CASSLADRNTEAFF	TGTGCCAGCAGCTTGGCGGACAGGAACACTGAAGCTTTCTTT	-	TRBV5-6	TRBJ1-1	-
CASRSLADDEYF	TGTGCCAGCAGATCACTGGCGGATGATGAGTACTTC	-	TRBV2	TRBJ2-5	-
CASSRGGPREFGYTF	TGTGCCAGTTCCCGAGGCGGGCCAAGGGAATTTGGCTACACCTTC	-	TRBV6-5	TRBJ1-2	-
CASCYSGGYEQYF	TGTGCCAGCTGCTATAGCGGAGGATACGAGCAGTACTTC	-	TRBV28	TRBJ2-7	-
CASSLSRNYGYTF	TGTGCCAGCAGTTTATCCAGGAACTATGGCTACACCTTC	-	TRBV27	TRBJ1-2	-
CASSLRGSGGYTF	TGCGCCAGCAGCCTAAGGGGGAGTGGAGGCTACACCTTC	-	TRBV4-3	TRBJ1-2	-
CASSGTSGIETQYF	TGCGCCAGCAGCGGGACTAGCGGGATAGAGACCCAGTACTTC	TRBD2	TRBV4-1	TRBJ2-5	once
CASSPRSGISYNEQFF	TGTGCCAGCAGCCCCAGGAGCGGGATATCCTACAATGAGCAGTTCTTC	TRBD2	TRBV7-9	TRBJ2-1	-
CASSLGAGLASDTQYF	TGTGCCAGCAGCTTAGGGGCGGGACTAGCTTCAGATACGCAGTATTTT	TRBD2	TRBV7-2	TRBJ2-3	once
CASSQMRTGATGELFF	TGTGCCAGCAGTCAAATGCGGACAGGGGCCACCGGGGAGCTGTTTTTT	TRBD1	TRBV14	TRBJ2-2	-
CASSTATSGRAAETQYF	TGTGCCAGCAGTACCGCGACTAGCGGGAGGGCCGCAGAGACCCAGTACTTC	TRBD2	TRBV27	TRBJ2-5	few
CASSPPASGMETQYF	TGTGCCAGCTCACCACCTGCTAGCGGGATGGAGACCCAGTACTTC	TRBD2	TRBV18	TRBJ2-5	-
CASSHRGSGGEQFF	TGTGCCAGCAGTCACAGGGGGTCGGGGGGTGAGCAGTTCTTC	-	TRBV27	TRBJ2-1	few
CASSPGEGLGYEQYF	TGTGCCAGCTCACCCGGGGAGGGACTAGGATACGAGCAGTACTTC	TRBD2	TRBV18	TRBJ2-7	-
CASSLARRPVFVTNEKLFF	TGTGCCAGCAGCTTAGCGCGCAGGCCAGTATTCGTTACTAATGAAAAACTGTTTTTT	-	TRBV7-8	TRBJ1-4	-
CASSEGLAGGGTGELFF	TGTGCCAGCTCTGAGGGACTAGCGGGAGGCGGGACCGGGGAGCTGTTTTTT	TRBD2	TRBV11-2	TRBJ2-2	-
CATSRDRGRGWEETQYF	TGTGCCACCAGCAGAGATCGGGGCAGGGGATGGGAAGAGACCCAGTACTTC	-	TRBV15	TRBJ2-5	-
CASRSDYPDLTNTGELFF	TGTGCCAGCAGATCGGACTATCCGGACTTGACGAACACCGGGGAGCTGTTTTTT	-	TRBV28	TRBJ2-2	-
CASSPQGVSGSEQYF	TGTGCCAGCTCACCACAGGGGGTCTCAGGCTCCGAGCAGTACTTC	-	TRBV18	TRBJ2-7	-
CASSPQGASGSGQETQYF	TGTGCCAGCTCACCACAGGGGGCGAGCGGGAGTGGCCAAGAGACCCAGTACTTC	-	TRBV18	TRBJ2-5	-
CASSVGRRSESPLHF	TGTGCCAGCAGCGTAGGGAGGCGGTCGGAATCACCCCTCCACTTT	-	TRBV9	TRBJ1-6	few
CASSSRGIPEQYF	TGTGCCAGCAGCTCCCGCGGGATCCCGGAGCAGTACTTC	-	TRBV11-2	TRBJ2-7	-
CASRGLAGYNEQFF	TGTGCCAGCAGGGGACTAGCGGGGTACAATGAGCAGTTCTTC	TRBD2	TRBV2	TRBJ2-1	-
CATSPSGRAVFNEQFF	TGTGCCACCAGCCCTAGCGGGAGGGCCGTTTTCAATGAGCAGTTCTTC	TRBD2	TRBV15	TRBJ2-1	-
CSVEDTGGADEQYF	TGCAGCGTTGAAGATACAGGGGGCGCGGACGAGCAGTACTTC	TRBD1	TRBV29-1	TRBJ2-7	-
CASSLAGTGVGYTF	TGCGCCAGCAGCCTGGCCGGGACAGGGGTTGGCTACACCTTC	TRBD1	TRBV4-3	TRBJ1-2	-
CATSREGSSHSPLHF	TGTGCCACCAGCAGAGAGGGCAGCAGCCATTCACCCCTCCACTTT	-	TRBV15	TRBJ1-6	-
CASRPLGNEQFF	TGTGCCAGCAGACCACTCGGGAATGAGCAGTTCTTC	-	TRBV7-2	TRBJ2-1	-
CSSSLSGGFTEAFF	TGTTCCAGCAGCTTGTCAGGGGGCTTCACTGAAGCTTTCTTT	TRBD1	TRBV7-9	TRBJ1-1	-
CASSRQGAYYGYTF	TGTGCCAGCAGTCGACAGGGGGCATACTATGGCTACACCTTC	TRBD1	TRBV6-5	TRBJ1-2	once